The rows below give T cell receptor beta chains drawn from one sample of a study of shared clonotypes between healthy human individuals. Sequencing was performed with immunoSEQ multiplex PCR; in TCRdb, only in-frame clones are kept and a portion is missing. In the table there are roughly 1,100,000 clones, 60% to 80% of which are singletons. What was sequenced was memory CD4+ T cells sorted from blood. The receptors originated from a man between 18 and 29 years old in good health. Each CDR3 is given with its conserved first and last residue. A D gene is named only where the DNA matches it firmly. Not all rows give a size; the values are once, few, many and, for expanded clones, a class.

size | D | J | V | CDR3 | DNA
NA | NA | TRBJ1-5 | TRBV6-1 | CASGNQGGNQPQHF | TGTGCCAGCGGTAATCAGGGAGGTAATCAGCCCCAGCATTTT
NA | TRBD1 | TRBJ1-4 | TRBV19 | CASTRTGTGRGGGGEKLFF | TGTGCCAGTACTAGGACCGGGACAGGGAGGGGAGGCGGAGGTGAAAAACTGTTTTTT
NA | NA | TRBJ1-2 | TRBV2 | CASTREEVDGYTF | TGTGCCAGCACCCGAGAGGAGGTAGATGGCTACACCTTC
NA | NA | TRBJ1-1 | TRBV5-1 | CASSHNTEAFF | TGCGCCAGCAGCCACAACACTGAAGCTTTCTTT
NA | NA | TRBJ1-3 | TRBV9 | CASSVALGGSGNTIYF | TGTGCCAGCAGCGTAGCTCTCGGGGGATCTGGAAACACCATATATTTT
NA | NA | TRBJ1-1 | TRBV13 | CASSLGDRNTEAFF | TGTGCCAGCAGCTTAGGGGATCGGAACACTGAAGCTTTCTTT
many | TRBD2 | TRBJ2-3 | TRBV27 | CASSLAGGYTDTQYF | TGTGCCAGCAGTTTGGCGGGGGGGTATACAGATACGCAGTATTTT
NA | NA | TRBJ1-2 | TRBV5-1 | CASSLEPTVFRGYTF | TGCGCCAGCAGCTTGGAGCCGACAGTTTTCCGAGGCTACACCTTC
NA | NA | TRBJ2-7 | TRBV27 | CASSRAGTSYEQYF | TGTGCCAGCAGTCGCGCCGGGACCTCCTACGAGCAGTACTTC
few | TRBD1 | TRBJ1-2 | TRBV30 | CAWSVIGSGTGGGYTF | TGTGCCTGGAGTGTGATAGGCTCCGGGACAGGGGGTGGCTACACCTTC
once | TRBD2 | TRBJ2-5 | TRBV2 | CASRTGLAGGETQYF | TGTGCCAGCAGGACGGGACTAGCGGGAGGAGAGACCCAGTACTTC
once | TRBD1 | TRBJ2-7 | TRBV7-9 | CASSLAAAGGAEQYF | TGTGCCAGCAGCTTAGCAGCGGCAGGGGGCGCCGAGCAGTACTTC
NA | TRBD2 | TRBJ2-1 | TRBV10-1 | CASSVLAGVSNEQFF | TGCGCCAGCAGTGTACTAGCGGGAGTTTCCAATGAGCAGTTCTTC
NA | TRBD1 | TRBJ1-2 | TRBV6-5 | CASSSDRSSAEGYTF | TGTGCCAGCAGTTCGGACAGGTCCTCGGCGGAGGGCTACACCTTC